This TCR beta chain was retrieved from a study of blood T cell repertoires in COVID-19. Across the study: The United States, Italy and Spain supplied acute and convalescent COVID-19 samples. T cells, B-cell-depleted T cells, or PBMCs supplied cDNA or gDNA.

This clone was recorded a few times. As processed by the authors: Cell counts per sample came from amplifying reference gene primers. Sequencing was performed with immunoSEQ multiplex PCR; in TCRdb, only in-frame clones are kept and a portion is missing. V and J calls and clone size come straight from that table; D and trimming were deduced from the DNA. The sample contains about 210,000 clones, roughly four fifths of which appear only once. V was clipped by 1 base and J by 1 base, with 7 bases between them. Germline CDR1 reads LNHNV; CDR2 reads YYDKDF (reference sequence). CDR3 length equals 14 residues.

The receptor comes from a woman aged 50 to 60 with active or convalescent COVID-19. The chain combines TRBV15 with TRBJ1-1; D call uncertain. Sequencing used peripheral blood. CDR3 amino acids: CATSRAKRNTEAFF. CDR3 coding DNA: TGTGCCACCAGCAGAGCCAAGAGGAACACTGAAGCTTTCTTT.